This passage covers 3 T cell receptor beta chains from one sample sequenced in a study of T cells after yellow fever vaccination. MiXCR, run by TCRdb on the 5' RACE reads, gives a single entry per CDR3 protein. The table has about 580,000 distinct CDR3 sequences, around 16% seen once. The sample here was PBMCs, taken 5 days after the first yellow fever vaccination. The source is a man between 18 and 35 years old who received the YFV17D yellow fever vaccine.

This clonotype has ten or more counts. V usage is TRBV7-3 and J usage is TRBJ1-6; D is ambiguous. This CDR3 is built from 13 residues. The germline V gene encodes CDR1 SGHTA and CDR2 FQGTGA. The germline V and J ends were trimmed by 5 bases and 3 bases, with 5 bases remaining between them. Here the CDR3 DNA reads TGTGCCAGCAGCCGGGACTATAATTCACCCCTCCACTTT. This codes for CASSRDYNSPLHF.

The V call is TRBV23-1, the J call TRBJ2-5, with a weak D call TRBD1 (6 bases). TRBV23-1 is labeled an ORF, and its function is uncertain. The CDR3 has 16 amino acids. Deletions cut 8 bases from V and 5 bases from J, with 24 bases between. CDR3 nucleotide sequence: TGCGCCAGCCACCTCCAGGGACAAATCCCATCGGAGACCCAGTACTTC. Residues: CASHLQGQIPSETQYF.

This clonotype has only one observation. V and J are TRBV20-1 and TRBJ2-1, with 8 bases aligning to TRBD2. The CDR3 is made up of 12 amino acids. V lost 4 bases to trimming and J lost 7 bases; unmatched junction nucleotides: 3. Germline V gives CDR1 DFQATT, CDR2 SNEGSKA (reference sequence). The CDR3 region has the DNA TGCAGTGCTAATCGCGGGGGGAATGAGCAGTTCTTC. Protein: CSANRGGNEQFF.